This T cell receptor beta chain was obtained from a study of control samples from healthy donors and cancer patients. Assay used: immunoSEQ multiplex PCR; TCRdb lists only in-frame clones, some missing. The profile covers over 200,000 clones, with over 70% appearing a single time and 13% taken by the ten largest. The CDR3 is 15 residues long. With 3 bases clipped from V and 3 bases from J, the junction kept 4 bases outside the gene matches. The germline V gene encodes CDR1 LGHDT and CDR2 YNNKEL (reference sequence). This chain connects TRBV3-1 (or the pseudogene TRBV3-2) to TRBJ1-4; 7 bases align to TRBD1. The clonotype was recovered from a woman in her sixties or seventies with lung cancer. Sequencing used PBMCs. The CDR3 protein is CASSHAGTANEKLFF. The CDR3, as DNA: TGTGCCAGCAGCCACGCCGGGACAGCTAATGAAAAACTGTTTTTT.